Listed below are T cell receptor beta chains from one sample, sequenced in a study of blood T cell repertoires in COVID-19. Measured with immunoSEQ multiplex PCR; TCRdb has only the in-frame clones, and not every one. The sample lists around 280,000 clones, about 90% occurring once. Sample: peripheral blood. The receptor source for this set is a woman in her forties or fifties who had recovered from COVID-19. Both conserved end residues are part of each CDR3. Fields, in order: V gene, D gene, J gene, clone size, CDR3 DNA, CDR3 protein. D genes are given only for firm matches. Clone size, where shown, is once, few, many, or a class for clones that have expanded.

>TRBV7-2|.|TRBJ1-1|.
TGTGCCAGCAGCCCCTACCTGGAAGCTTTCTTT
CASSPYLEAFF
>TRBV5-1|TRBD2|TRBJ2-3|.
TGCGCCAGCAGCTTGGCGGCGGGAGGTGATACGCAGTATTTT
CASSLAAGGDTQYF
>TRBV10-3|.|TRBJ2-2|.
TGTGCCATCAGTGACCCTTTGGTGGGGGGAGATGGAGGGGAGCTGTTTTTT
CAISDPLVGGDGGELFF
>TRBV19|TRBD1|TRBJ1-4|.
TGTGCCAGTAGTCCGACAGGGGCATTTGGAAAACTGTTTTTT
CASSPTGAFGKLFF
>TRBV4-3|.|TRBJ2-1|few
TGCGCCAGCAGCCAAGATACGGACAGAGAGCAGTTCTTC
CASSQDTDREQFF
>TRBV18|.|TRBJ1-2|.
TGTGCCAGCTCACCGGGACAATTCGACTACACCTTC
CASSPGQFDYTF
>TRBV28|.|TRBJ1-5|.
TGTGCCAGCAGTTCTACCCGACAGGTCACCAATCAGCCCCAGCATTTT
CASSSTRQVTNQPQHF
>TRBV5-4|.|TRBJ2-1|.
TGTGCCAGCAGCTTGAGGGACATCAACAATGAGCAGTTCTTC
CASSLRDINNEQFF
>TRBV15|.|TRBJ1-4|.
TGTGCCACCAGCAGAGTATTGGGACTCGGAGAAAAACTGTTTTTT
CATSRVLGLGEKLFF
>TRBV7-2|TRBD1|TRBJ2-5|.
TGTGCCAGCAGCTTACGGGACAGGGGGGAGGGAGAGACCCAGTACTTC
CASSLRDRGEGETQYF
>TRBV4-1|.|TRBJ1-1|few
TGCGCCAGCAGCCAAGACCCTGCTGGAGGGAAGGCTTTCTTT
CASSQDPAGGKAFF
>TRBV18|.|TRBJ2-7|few
TGTGCCAGCTCACCACCGAGGGCTAGTAGGGTCCACGAGCAGTACTTC
CASSPPRASRVHEQYF
>TRBV15|.|TRBJ2-1|.
TGTGCCACCAGCAGATTCCCAGAGGATGAGCAGTTCTTC
CATSRFPEDEQFF
>TRBV5-1|.|TRBJ2-3|.
TGCGCCAGCAGCTTTCGGGACATACGCACAGATACGCAGTATTTT
CASSFRDIRTDTQYF